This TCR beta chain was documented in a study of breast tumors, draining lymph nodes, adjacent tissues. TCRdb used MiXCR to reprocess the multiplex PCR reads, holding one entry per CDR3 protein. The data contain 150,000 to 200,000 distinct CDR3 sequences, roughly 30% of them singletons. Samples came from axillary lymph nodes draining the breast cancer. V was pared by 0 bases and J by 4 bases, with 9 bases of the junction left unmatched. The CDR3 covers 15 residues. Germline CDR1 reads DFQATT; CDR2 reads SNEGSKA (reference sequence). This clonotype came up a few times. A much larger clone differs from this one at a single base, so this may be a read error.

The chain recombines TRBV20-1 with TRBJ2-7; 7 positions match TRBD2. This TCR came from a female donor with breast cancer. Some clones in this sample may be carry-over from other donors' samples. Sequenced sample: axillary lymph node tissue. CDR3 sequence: CSARDPAGEPYEQYF. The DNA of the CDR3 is TGCAGTGCTAGAGATCCCGCGGGAGAGCCTTACGAGCAGTACTTC.